The clone carrying this T cell receptor beta chain appeared once. What it recognizes is unknown. Stability of Graves' hyperthyroidism was defined as absent ophthalmopathy progression within 18 months. This sample was taken from a study of T cells in Graves' hyperthyroidism and ophthalmopathy. From RNA transcripts, TCR beta CDR3 regions were amplified. First-round RT-PCR of the TCR CDR3 relied on the HTBI primer set. TCRdb reprocessed the multiplex PCR reads with MiXCR, giving one entry per CDR3 protein. The table has roughly 570,000 distinct CDR3 sequences, roughly 46% seen once; the top ten hold around 7.7%. V lost 8 bases and J 4 bases, leaving 14 bases between the germline ends. Looked up from germline, CDR1 is SQVTM and CDR2 is ANQGSEA. CDR3 length: 12 amino acids. Study-level points and caveats: Within blood appeared most thyroid clonotypes that had expanded above 0.001. A model of 13 V-J features distinguished ophthalmopathy from stable hyperthyroidism. The model foresaw ophthalmopathy a median roughly 6.3 months prior to onset.

The rearrangement links TRBV29-1 to TRBJ1-1; weak D call: TRBD1 (6 bases). The receptor comes from a woman between 18 and 30 years old with Graves' hyperthyroidism. Sequenced sample: peripheral blood or thyroid tissue (not recorded which). The DNA for the CDR3 is TGCAGCAGCCACAGGGACGGCACTGAAGCTTTCTTT. Protein sequence: CSSHRDGTEAFF.